This is a list of T cell receptor beta chains from one sample in a study of blood T cell repertoires in COVID-19. The table came from immunoSEQ multiplex PCR; TCRdb's copy has only in-frame clones and leaves some out. The sample lists more than 250,000 clones, around 87% seen once, with 1% in the top ten. The source material was peripheral blood. The receptors originated from a man in his fifties or sixties with active or convalescent COVID-19. Each CDR3 is given with its conserved first and last residue. D genes are given only for firm matches. Clone size, where shown, is once, few, many, or a class for clones that have expanded.

>TRBJ1-1|-|-|TRBV5-1
CASSLMQADLNTEAFF
TGCGCCAGCAGCTTGATGCAGGCAGATCTGAACACTGAAGCTTTCTTT
>TRBJ2-1|-|-|TRBV7-9
CASRAGLRSYNEQFF
TGTGCCAGCAGGGCGGGACTCCGCTCCTACAATGAGCAGTTCTTC
>TRBJ2-1|-|-|TRBV5-5
CASSAQPGQGYNEQFF
TGTGCCAGCAGCGCACAACCGGGACAAGGCTACAATGAGCAGTTCTTC
>TRBJ2-5|-|-|TRBV5-1
CASSPYSGGSQETQYF
TGCGCCAGCAGCCCTTACTCAGGGGGGTCCCAAGAGACCCAGTACTTC
>TRBJ2-5|-|-|TRBV7-2
CASNPRAGRGQETQYF
TGTGCCAGCAACCCCCGAGCGGGGAGGGGGCAAGAGACCCAGTACTTC
>TRBJ2-1|TRBD2|-|TRBV7-9
CASSLTGGGRSPNEQFF
TGTGCCAGCAGCTTAACGGGCGGGGGGCGCTCACCGAATGAGCAGTTCTTC
>TRBJ2-3|TRBD2|-|TRBV28
CASSSVAGGTDTQYF
TGTGCCAGCAGTTCCGTAGCGGGAGGCACAGATACGCAGTATTTT
>TRBJ1-6|TRBD1|-|TRBV5-1
CASSPAGGQDNSPLHF
TGCGCCAGCAGCCCCGCCGGAGGACAGGATAATTCACCCCTCCACTTT
>TRBJ2-2|TRBD2|-|TRBV4-3
CASSQEVAGAANTGELFF
TGCGCCAGCAGCCAAGAGGTAGCGGGGGCCGCGAACACCGGGGAGCTGTTTTTT
>TRBJ1-4|TRBD1|once|TRBV7-2
CASSLRARDRGEKLFF
TGTGCCAGCAGCTTACGTGCCCGGGACAGAGGGGAAAAACTGTTTTTT
>TRBJ1-1|-|once|TRBV29-1
CSVEDLQGVYTEAFF
TGCAGCGTTGAAGATTTGCAGGGTGTTTACACTGAAGCTTTCTTT
>TRBJ2-3|TRBD2|-|TRBV20-1
CSASTSAPQGTDTQYF
TGCAGTGCTAGTACTAGCGCACCCCAAGGCACAGATACGCAGTATTTT
>TRBJ1-1|TRBD1|-|TRBV7-9
CASSLATGGWTEAFF
TGTGCCAGCAGCTTAGCAACAGGGGGCTGGACTGAAGCTTTCTTT
>TRBJ2-5|TRBD2|-|TRBV5-4
CASSLAGLAGVETQYF
TGTGCCAGCAGCTTGGCCGGACTAGCGGGAGTAGAGACCCAGTACTTC
>TRBJ2-1|-|-|TRBV30
CAWGMVGGNEQFF
TGTGCCTGGGGTATGGTGGGGGGCAATGAGCAGTTCTTC
>TRBJ1-2|-|-|TRBV2
CASSGTAPYGYTF
TGTGCCAGCAGTGGGACAGCTCCCTATGGCTACACCTTC
>TRBJ2-2|TRBD2|-|TRBV9
CASSVGLAGDHGELFF
TGTGCCAGCAGCGTAGGTCTAGCGGGGGACCACGGGGAGCTGTTTTTT
>TRBJ2-2|TRBD1|-|TRBV7-6
CASSLQGQGNTGELFF
TGTGCCAGCAGCTTGCAGGGACAGGGGAACACCGGGGAGCTGTTTTTT
>TRBJ1-1|-|-|TRBV5-4
CASSLDRASTEAFF
TGTGCCAGCAGCTTGGACAGGGCCTCAACTGAAGCTTTCTTT
>TRBJ2-3|TRBD2|few|TRBV5-4
CASSVTLAGGTDTQYF
TGTGCCAGCAGCGTAACCCTAGCGGGAGGCACAGATACGCAGTATTTT
>TRBJ2-1|TRBD2|-|TRBV7-9
CASSLLGMTGTRGEQFF
TGTGCCAGCAGCTTGTTGGGGATGACCGGGACTAGGGGTGAGCAGTTCTTC
>TRBJ2-1|-|few|TRBV10-3
CAIRGQYEQFF
TGTGCCATCAGGGGGCAATATGAGCAGTTCTTC
>TRBJ2-3|-|-|TRBV7-3
CASSLSGFQDTQYF
TGTGCCAGCAGCTTAAGCGGTTTTCAAGATACGCAGTATTTT
>TRBJ1-2|-|-|TRBV20-1
CSLGGDYGYTF
TGCAGTTTGGGGGGGGACTATGGCTACACCTTC
>TRBJ1-4|-|-|TRBV30
CAWSWQLNEKLFF
TGTGCCTGGAGTTGGCAGTTAAATGAAAAACTGTTTTTT
>TRBJ2-1|TRBD2|-|TRBV5-1
CATMALAGGLFTNNEQFF
TGCGCCACCATGGCGTTAGCGGGAGGGCTTTTTACCAACAATGAGCAGTTCTTC
>TRBJ2-5|TRBD1|-|TRBV29-1
CSGLTGEWKETQYF
TGCAGCGGCTTAACAGGGGAATGGAAAGAGACCCAGTACTTC
>TRBJ2-2|-|-|TRBV6-5
CASSFSGSSGELFF
TGTGCCAGCAGTTTCTCAGGGAGCTCCGGGGAGCTGTTTTTT
>TRBJ2-5|TRBD2|-|TRBV30
CAWRTSGPSYF
TGTGCCTGGAGGACTAGCGGGCCCTCCTACTTC
>TRBJ1-2|TRBD1|-|TRBV2
CASRTGDYGYTF
TGTGCCAGCAGGACAGGGGACTATGGCTACACCTTC
>TRBJ2-1|TRBD2|-|TRBV7-2
CASSLVSGGLIEQFF
TGTGCCAGCAGCTTAGTTTCGGGGGGGCTGATCGAGCAGTTCTTC
>TRBJ2-3|TRBD2|-|TRBV5-1
CASSLDAGGTDTQYF
TGCGCCAGCAGCTTGGACGCGGGGGGCACAGATACGCAGTATTTT